One sample yielded the 20 T cell receptor beta chains listed below, sequenced in a study of blood T cell repertoires in COVID-19. Assay used: immunoSEQ multiplex PCR; TCRdb lists only in-frame clones, some missing. The table has over 60,000 clones, around 76% seen once; the top ten hold roughly 13%. The sequencing sample was made of peripheral blood. Source of these receptors: a woman aged 80 or over with acute or convalescent COVID-19.

The chain carries TRBV7-2 and TRBJ2-3; a possible D gene is TRBD2 (6 bases). Germline lookup yields CDR1 SGHTA and CDR2 FQGNSA. V lost 5 bases and J lost 5, with 20 bases in between. This CDR3 has 16 amino acids. CDR3 loop: CASSPPTLMEGDTQYF. DNA for the CDR3: TGTGCCAGCAGCCCACCCACCCTAATGGAGGGAGATACGCAGTATTTT.

Only a few counts were recorded for this clone. The chain combines TRBV7-9 with TRBJ1-5; tentatively, D is TRBD1 (5 bases). Germline CDR1 and CDR2: SEHNR and FQNEAQ (reference sequence). V lost 6 bases and J lost 15, with 9 bases in between. The CDR3 is made up of 9 amino acids. The CDR3 coding sequence is TGTGCCAGCAGTCAAGGGGTGCATTTT. Amino acids: CASSQGVHF.

The chain recombines TRBV27 with TRBJ2-7; tentative D call: TRBD2 (7 bases). This CDR3 has 16 residues. The germline gives CDR1 MNHEY, CDR2 SMNVEV (reference sequence). The V end was cut by 2 bases, the J end by 7 bases, with 21 bases between. The DNA for the CDR3 is TGTGCCAGCAGTTTACGTTGGGGGGGCGAGGTTTATGAGCAGTACTTC. This codes for CASSLRWGGEVYEQYF.

The chain has TRBV5-1 and TRBJ2-7; no reliable D call. Germline CDR1 reads SGHRS; CDR2 reads YFSETQ. The CDR3 covers 15 residues. V gave up 5 bases and J gave up 0 bases, with 15 bases separating them. CDR3 sequence reads: CASRIRLSDSYEQYF. CDR3 DNA sequence: TGCGCCAGCAGGATCCGACTGAGCGACTCCTACGAGCAGTACTTC.

The V call is TRBV18, the J call TRBJ2-1, with TRBD2 matching over 8 bases. Germline V gene lookup returns CDR1 KGHSH and CDR2 LQKENI. Trimming at V came to 3 bases and at J to 0 bases, leaving 4 bases not matched to a gene. The CDR3 has 16 residues. CDR3 sequence: CASSPSSGSSYNEQFF. CDR3 nucleotides: TGTGCCAGCTCACCTTCCAGCGGGAGCTCCTACAATGAGCAGTTCTTC.

The rearrangement links TRBV7-9 to TRBJ2-2, with TRBD2 matching over 11 bases. V lost 5 bases, J lost 0 bases, and 8 bases stayed unmatched. The CDR3 consists of 18 residues. The germline gives CDR1 SEHNR, CDR2 FQNEAQ (reference sequence). DNA of the CDR3: TGTGCCAGCAGCCGTGGGACTAGCGGAGCCTCGAACACCGGGGAGCTGTTTTTT. Protein: CASSRGTSGASNTGELFF.

V gene TRBV6-5 combines with J gene TRBJ1-2; 8 positions agree with TRBD1. V lost 7 bases, J lost 7 bases, and 8 bases stayed unmatched. The germline V gene encodes CDR1 MNHEY and CDR2 SVGAGI. CDR3 length: 13 residues. The CDR3 region has the DNA TGTGCCAGCATCGGGGCAGGGGGCAGTGGCTACACCTTC. Its protein product is CASIGAGGSGYTF.

The gene calls are TRBV5-1 and TRBJ2-3; TRBD1 agrees at 7 bases. V dropped 2 bases and J dropped 5; count of bases not matched to a gene: 17. This CDR3 comprises 18 residues. CDR1 SGHRS and CDR2 YFSETQ come from the germline V gene. The CDR3 region has the DNA TGCGCCAGCAGCTTCCCATCCAGGGGGAGTGAAGGAGGAGATACGCAGTATTTT. Amino acids: CASSFPSRGSEGGDTQYF.

This sequence joins TRBV2 and TRBJ1-5; 9 bases fit TRBD1. This CDR3 has 15 residues. V was pared by 6 bases and J by 3 bases, with 6 bases of the junction left unmatched. Germline V gene sequence: CDR1 SNHLY, CDR2 FYNNEI. The CDR3 nucleotides read TGTGCCAGCAGCCCCAGGGACAGGGCCAATCAGCCCCAGCATTTT. Its protein is CASSPRDRANQPQHF. The entire variable domain, with the rest obtained from reference TRBV2 and TRBJ1-5, is as follows: EPEVTQTPSHQVTQMGQEVILRCVPISNHLYFYWYRQILGQKVEFLVSFYNNEISEKSEIFDDQFSVERPDGSNFTLKIRSTKLEDSAMYFCASSPRDRANQPQHFGDGTRLSIL.

The chain employs TRBV7-7 and TRBJ2-2; 9 bases map to TRBD1. Trimming at V came to 4 bases and at J to 0 bases, leaving 9 bases not matched to a gene. The CDR3 length is 18 residues. Germline CDR1 and CDR2: SSHAT and FNYEAQ (reference sequence). CDR3 sequence (DNA): TGTGCCAGCAGCTCCTTAACTACAGGGGGCACGAACACCGGGGAGCTGTTTTTT. The encoded protein is CASSSLTTGGTNTGELFF.

This clone occurred once. The rearrangement uses TRBV6-5 and TRBJ2-1, with 9 bases identical to TRBD2. CDR1 is MNHEY, CDR2 SVGAGI, per germline. Trimming took 6 bases from V and 3 from J; bases not matched to a gene: 6. This CDR3 has 15 residues. Here the CDR3 DNA reads TGTGCCAGCAGAGAGACTAGCGGTTTCTACAATGAGCAGTTCTTC. Its translation: CASRETSGFYNEQFF.

This chain connects TRBV5-1 to TRBJ1-1; no firm D call. V was cut by 0 bases and J by 0 bases, with 6 bases left in between. The V gene's germline CDR1 is SGHRS and CDR2 YFSETQ. This CDR3 spans 14 amino acids. Here the CDR3 DNA reads TGCGCCAGCAGCTTGGGAACGGTGAACACTGAAGCTTTCTTT. This translates into CASSLGTVNTEAFF.

The CDR3 DNA reads as TGTGCCAGCAGCTTAGTCGGGTCGGGGGAGCTGTTTTTT. Translated: CASSLVGSGELFF. This rearrangement joins TRBV11-2 to TRBJ2-2; D unresolved. V was pared by 1 base and J by 8 bases, with 8 bases between. The germline CDR1 and CDR2 sequences are SGHAT and FQNNGV. This CDR3 has 13 residues.

This clone was seen more than once but under ten times. V is TRBV7-7 and J is TRBJ2-1; 7 bases fit TRBD2. V dropped 1 base and J dropped 6; count of bases not matched to a gene: 3. CDR3 length: 14 residues. CDR1 and CDR2 from the germline V gene are SSHAT and FNYEAQ (reference sequence). In nucleotides, the CDR3 is TGTGCCAGCAGCTTAGGGGCGGGAGTCAATGAGCAGTTCTTC. Translated, it gives CASSLGAGVNEQFF.

The rearrangement uses TRBV18 and TRBJ2-1, with unresolved D. The CDR3 is made up of 14 amino acids. Germline CDR1 and CDR2: KGHSH and LQKENI. V gave up 7 bases and J gave up 0 bases, with 10 bases separating them. CDR3 DNA sequence: TGTGCCAGCTACCCAGGTAGCTCCTACAATGAGCAGTTCTTC. Encoded protein: CASYPGSSYNEQFF.

This clone has only a few counts. The chain combines TRBV18 with TRBJ2-7, with 10 bases fitting TRBD1. V trimming: 3 bases; J trimming: 6 bases; junction bases outside the gene matches: 2. The CDR3 runs to 13 residues. Germline CDR1 reads KGHSH; CDR2 reads LQKENI. The CDR3 DNA sequence: TGTGCCAGCTCACCGGGACAGGGGACCGAGCAGTACTTC. As protein: CASSPGQGTEQYF. Drawing the rest from reference TRBV18 and TRBJ2-7, the complete variable domain is NAGVMQNPRHLVRRRGQEARLRCSPMKGHSHVYWYRQLPEEGLKFMVYLQKENIIDESGMPKERFSAEFPKEGPSILRIQQVVRGDSAAYFCASSPGQGTEQYFGPGTRLTVT.

About this clone: The identical CDR3 is also encoded by other nucleotide sequences in the sample. V gene TRBV29-1 combines with J gene TRBJ2-5, with 7 bases fitting TRBD1. Per the germline V gene, CDR1 is SQVTM and CDR2 is ANQGSEA. This CDR3 comprises 12 residues. The J segment lost 2 bases and the V segment lost 4 bases, leaving 1 base of the junction unmatched. The DNA for the CDR3 is TGCAGCGTTGCACAGGGGCAAGAGACCCAGTACTTC. It is translated as CSVAQGQETQYF.

This sequence joins TRBV24-1 and TRBJ2-1; D may be TRBD2 (6 bases). Deletions cut 3 bases from V and 9 bases from J, with 14 bases between. Germline CDR1 KGHDR, CDR2 SFDVKD. This CDR3 has 14 residues. CDR3: CATSDPRGLFEQFF. CDR3 nucleotide sequence: TGTGCCACCAGTGATCCTCGGGGACTGTTTGAGCAGTTCTTC.

This clone came up a few times. This chain connects TRBV4-3 to TRBJ1-5, with a tentative D call TRBD1 (6 bases). Germline values: CDR1 LGHNA, CDR2 YSLEER. Trimming took 4 bases from V and 3 from J, leaving 13 bases between them. The CDR3 contains 15 residues. The CDR3 bases are TGCGCCAGCAGCCCCGGACAGAATAACAATCAGCCCCAGCATTTT. This encodes CASSPGQNNNQPQHF.

The gene calls are TRBV12-3 or TRBV12-4 and TRBJ1-2, with D possibly being TRBD1 (5 bases). CDR3 length: 13 amino acids. V was clipped by 4 bases and J by 4 bases, with 10 bases between them. CDR3 nucleotides: TGTGCCAGCAGTTACGACAGCCTCTATGGCTACACCTTC. Its translation is CASSYDSLYGYTF.